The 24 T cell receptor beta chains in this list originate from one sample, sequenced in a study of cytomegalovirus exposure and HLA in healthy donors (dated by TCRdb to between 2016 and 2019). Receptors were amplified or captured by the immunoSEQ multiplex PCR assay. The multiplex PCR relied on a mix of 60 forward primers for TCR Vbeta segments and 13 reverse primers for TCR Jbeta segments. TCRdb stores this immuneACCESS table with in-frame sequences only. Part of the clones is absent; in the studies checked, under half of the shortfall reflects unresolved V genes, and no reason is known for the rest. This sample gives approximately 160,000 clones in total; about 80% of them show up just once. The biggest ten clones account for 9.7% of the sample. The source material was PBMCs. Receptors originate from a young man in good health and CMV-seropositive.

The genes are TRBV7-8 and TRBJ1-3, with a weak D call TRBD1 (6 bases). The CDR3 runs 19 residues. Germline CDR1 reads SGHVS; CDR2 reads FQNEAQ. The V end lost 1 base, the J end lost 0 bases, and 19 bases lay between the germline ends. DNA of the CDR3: TGTGCCAGCAGCTTAGTAATACAGGACAGTTGGAGCTCTGGAAACACCATATATTTT. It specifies CASSLVIQDSWSSGNTIYF. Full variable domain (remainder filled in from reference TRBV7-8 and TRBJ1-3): GAGVSQSPRYKVAKRGQDVALRCDPISGHVSLFWYQQALGQGPEFLTYFQNEAQLDKSGLPSDRFFAERPEGSVSTLKIQRTQQEDSAVYLCASSLVIQDSWSSGNTIYFGEGSWLTVV.

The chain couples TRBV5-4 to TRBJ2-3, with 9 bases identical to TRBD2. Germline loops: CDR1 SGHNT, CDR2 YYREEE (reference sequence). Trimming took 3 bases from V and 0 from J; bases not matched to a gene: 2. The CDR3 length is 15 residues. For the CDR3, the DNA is TGTGCCAGCAGCTCGACTAGCGGAAGCACAGATACGCAGTATTTT. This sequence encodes CASSSTSGSTDTQYF.

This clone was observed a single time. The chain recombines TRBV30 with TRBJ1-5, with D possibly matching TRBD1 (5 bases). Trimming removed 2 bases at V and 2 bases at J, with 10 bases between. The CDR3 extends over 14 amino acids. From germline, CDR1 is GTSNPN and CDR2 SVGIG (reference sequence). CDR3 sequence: CAWSSGVGNQPQHF. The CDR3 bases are TGTGCCTGGAGTTCGGGGGTCGGCAATCAGCCCCAGCATTTT.

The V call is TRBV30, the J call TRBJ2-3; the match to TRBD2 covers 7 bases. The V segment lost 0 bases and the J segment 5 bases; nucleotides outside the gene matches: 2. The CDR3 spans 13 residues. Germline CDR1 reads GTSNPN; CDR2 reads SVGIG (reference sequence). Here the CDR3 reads CAWSVAGLDTQYF. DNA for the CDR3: TGTGCCTGGAGTGTAGCGGGACTAGATACGCAGTATTTT.

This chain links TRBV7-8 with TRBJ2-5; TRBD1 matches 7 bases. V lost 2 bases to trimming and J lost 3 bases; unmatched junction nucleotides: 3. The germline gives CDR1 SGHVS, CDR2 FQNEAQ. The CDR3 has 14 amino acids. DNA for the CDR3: TGTGCCAGCAGCTTATTCGGACAGGAAGAGACCCAGTACTTC. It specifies CASSLFGQEETQYF.

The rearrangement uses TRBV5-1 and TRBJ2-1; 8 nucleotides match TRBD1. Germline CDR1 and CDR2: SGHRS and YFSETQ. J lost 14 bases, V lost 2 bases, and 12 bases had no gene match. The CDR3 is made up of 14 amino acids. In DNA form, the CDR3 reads TGCGCCAGCAGCTTACCTCAAGGACAGGGACGTAAGTTCTTC. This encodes CASSLPQGQGRKFF. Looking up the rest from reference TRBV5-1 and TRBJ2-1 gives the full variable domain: KAGVTQTPRYLIKTRGQQVTLSCSPISGHRSVSWYQQTPGQGLQFLFEYFSETQRNKGNFPGRFSGRQFSNSRSEMNVSTLELGDSALYLCASSLPQGQGRKFFGPGTRLTVL.

The CDR3 nucleotides are TGTGCCAGTAGCTCGGTAGCGGGAGTGTCCGAGCAGTACTTC. Protein sequence: CASSSVAGVSEQYF. The V gene is TRBV19, the J gene TRBJ2-7, with 9 bases fitting TRBD2. CDR1 and CDR2 from the germline V gene are LNHDA and SQIVND (reference sequence). The V gene end was trimmed by 6 bases and the J gene end by 6 bases; junction bases not matched to a gene: 9. The CDR3 loop spans 14 amino acids.

The CDR3 loop is CASSVGPGWEQYF. As DNA, the CDR3 is TGTGCCAGTAGTGTGGGGCCCGGTTGGGAGCAGTACTTC. This chain connects TRBV19 to TRBJ2-7, with D maybe TRBD1 (5 bases). The germline V gene has CDR1 LNHDA and CDR2 SQIVND (reference sequence). The V and J ends lost 5 bases and 7 bases respectively, with 15 bases between them. CDR3 length: 13 residues.

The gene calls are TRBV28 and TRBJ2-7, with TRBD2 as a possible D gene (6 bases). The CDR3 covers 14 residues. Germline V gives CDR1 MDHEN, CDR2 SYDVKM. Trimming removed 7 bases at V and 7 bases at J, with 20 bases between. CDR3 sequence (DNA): TGTGCCAGCACGAGGAGGGACTCACTACGGGAGCAGTACTTC. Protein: CASTRRDSLREQYF.

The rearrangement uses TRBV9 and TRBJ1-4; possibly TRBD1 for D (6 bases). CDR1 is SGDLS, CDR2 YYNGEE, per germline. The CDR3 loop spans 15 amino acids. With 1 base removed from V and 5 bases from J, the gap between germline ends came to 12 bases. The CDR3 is CASSVTGWSNEKLFF. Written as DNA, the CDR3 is TGTGCCAGCAGCGTAACAGGGTGGTCAAATGAAAAACTGTTTTTT.

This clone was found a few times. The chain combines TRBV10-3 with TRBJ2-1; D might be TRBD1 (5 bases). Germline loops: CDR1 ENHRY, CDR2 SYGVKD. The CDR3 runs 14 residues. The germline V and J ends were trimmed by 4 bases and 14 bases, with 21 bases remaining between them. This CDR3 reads CAISAIGENSKEFF. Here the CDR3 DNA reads TGTGCCATCAGTGCCATAGGGGAAAATTCTAAGGAGTTCTTC.

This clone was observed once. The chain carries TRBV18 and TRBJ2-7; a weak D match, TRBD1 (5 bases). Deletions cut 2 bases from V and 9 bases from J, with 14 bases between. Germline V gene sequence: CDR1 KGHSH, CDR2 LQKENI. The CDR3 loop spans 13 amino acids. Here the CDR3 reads CASSPGHLTRQYF. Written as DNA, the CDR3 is TGTGCCAGCTCACCAGGACACCTTACGAGGCAGTACTTC.

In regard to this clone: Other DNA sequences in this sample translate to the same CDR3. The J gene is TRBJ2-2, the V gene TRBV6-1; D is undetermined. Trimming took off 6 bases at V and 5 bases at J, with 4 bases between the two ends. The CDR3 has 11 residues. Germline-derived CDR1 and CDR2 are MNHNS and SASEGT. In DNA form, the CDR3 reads TGTGCCAGCAGCCCAACCGGGGAGCTGTTTTTT. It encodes CASSPTGELFF.

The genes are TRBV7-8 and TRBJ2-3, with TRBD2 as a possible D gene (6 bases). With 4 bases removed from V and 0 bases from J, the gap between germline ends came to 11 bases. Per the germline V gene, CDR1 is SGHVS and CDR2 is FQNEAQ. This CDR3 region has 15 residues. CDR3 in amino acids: CASSSYGTSTDTQYF. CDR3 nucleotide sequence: TGTGCCAGCAGCTCTTACGGGACTAGCACAGATACGCAGTATTTT.

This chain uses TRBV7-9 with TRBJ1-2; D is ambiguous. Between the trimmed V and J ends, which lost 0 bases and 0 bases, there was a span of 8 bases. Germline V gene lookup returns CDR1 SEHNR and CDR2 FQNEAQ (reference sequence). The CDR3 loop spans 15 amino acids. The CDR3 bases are TGTGCCAGCAGCTTAGCCGGTGTCACTAACTATGGCTACACCTTC. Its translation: CASSLAGVTNYGYTF.

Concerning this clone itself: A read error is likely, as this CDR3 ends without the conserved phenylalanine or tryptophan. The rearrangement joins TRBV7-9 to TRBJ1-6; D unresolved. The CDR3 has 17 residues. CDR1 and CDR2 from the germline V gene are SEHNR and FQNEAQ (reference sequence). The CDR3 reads CVSSSGEPGSYNSPLHL. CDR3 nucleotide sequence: TGTGTCAGCAGCTCCGGGGAACCGGGCTCCTATAATTCACCCCTCCACCTT.

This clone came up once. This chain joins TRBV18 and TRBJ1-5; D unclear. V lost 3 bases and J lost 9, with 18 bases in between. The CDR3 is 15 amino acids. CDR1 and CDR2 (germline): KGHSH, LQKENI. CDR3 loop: CASSPGLSGTGPQHF. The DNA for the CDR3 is TGTGCCAGCTCACCGGGTTTGTCGGGTACGGGGCCCCAGCATTTT.

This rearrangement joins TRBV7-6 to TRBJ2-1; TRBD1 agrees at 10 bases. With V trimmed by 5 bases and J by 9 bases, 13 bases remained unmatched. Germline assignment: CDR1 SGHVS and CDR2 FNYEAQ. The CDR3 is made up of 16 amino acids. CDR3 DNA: TGTGCCAGCAGCCCCGTACGGGACAGGGGCAATTTTGAGCAGTTCTTC. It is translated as CASSPVRDRGNFEQFF.

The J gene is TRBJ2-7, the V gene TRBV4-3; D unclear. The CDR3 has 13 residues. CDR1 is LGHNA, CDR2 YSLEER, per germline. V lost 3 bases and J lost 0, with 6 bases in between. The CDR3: CASSHSGSYEQYF. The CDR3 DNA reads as TGCGCCAGCAGCCACAGTGGCTCCTACGAGCAGTACTTC.

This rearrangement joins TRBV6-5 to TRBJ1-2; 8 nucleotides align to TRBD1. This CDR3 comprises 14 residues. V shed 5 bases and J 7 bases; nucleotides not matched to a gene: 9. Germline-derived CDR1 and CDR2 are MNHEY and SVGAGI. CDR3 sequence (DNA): TGTGCCAGCAGTGAACGATCCGGGACAGGTGGCTACACCTTC. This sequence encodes CASSERSGTGGYTF.

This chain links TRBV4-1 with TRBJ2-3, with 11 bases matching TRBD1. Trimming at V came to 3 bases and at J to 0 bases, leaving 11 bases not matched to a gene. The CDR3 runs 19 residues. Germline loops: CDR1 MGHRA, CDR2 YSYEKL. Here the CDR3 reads CASSHPRDRGNPSTDTQYF. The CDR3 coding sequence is TGCGCCAGCAGCCACCCCCGGGACAGGGGGAACCCTAGCACAGATACGCAGTATTTT.

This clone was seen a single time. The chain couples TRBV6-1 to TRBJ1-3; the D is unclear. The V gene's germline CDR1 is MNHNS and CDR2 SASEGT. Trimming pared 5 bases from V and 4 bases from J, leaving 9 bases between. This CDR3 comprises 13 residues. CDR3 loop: CASSIQQGNTIYF. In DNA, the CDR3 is TGTGCCAGCAGTATACAACAGGGAAACACCATATATTTT.

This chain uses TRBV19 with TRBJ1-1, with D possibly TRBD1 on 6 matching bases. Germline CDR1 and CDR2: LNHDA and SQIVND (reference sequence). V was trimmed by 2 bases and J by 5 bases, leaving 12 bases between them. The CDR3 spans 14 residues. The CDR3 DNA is TGTGCCAGTAGTATAATGGGGGCGAGAACTGAAGCTTTCTTT. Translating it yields CASSIMGARTEAFF.

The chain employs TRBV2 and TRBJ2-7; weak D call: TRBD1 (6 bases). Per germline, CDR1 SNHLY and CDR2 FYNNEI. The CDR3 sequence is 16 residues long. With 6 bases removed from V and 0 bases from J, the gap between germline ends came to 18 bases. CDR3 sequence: CASSLQGHDSSYEQYF. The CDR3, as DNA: TGTGCCAGCAGCCTTCAGGGGCACGATAGCTCCTACGAGCAGTACTTC.